The clone carrying this T cell receptor (beta chain) was counted a few times. Its antigen is undetermined. The CDR3 has 13 residues. V was pared by 5 bases and J by 3 bases, with 11 bases between. Germline CDR1 is SGHTA and CDR2 is FQGNSA. These data are taken from a study of T cells after yellow fever vaccination. Study overall: Low-cell-number fractions underwent preparation using SMART-Seq v4 Ultra Low Input. Findings and limits, study-wide: Boosting was followed by the reappearance of most primary-vaccination clones (roughly 95% CD4, more than 70% CD8).

TCRdb analysed the 5' RACE reads with MiXCR anew, one entry per CDR3 protein. Of more than 350,000 distinct CDR3 sequences listed, approximately 10% were seen once; the top ten hold around 19%. The sequence derives from a man aged 18 to 29 who received the YFV17D yellow fever vaccine. This chain joins TRBV7-2 and TRBJ2-7, with D unresolved. The material was PBMCs, obtained on the day of the first yellow fever vaccination. The CDR3 sequence: CASSADGFYEQYV. CDR3 nucleotides: TGTGCCAGCAGCGCTGACGGGTTCTACGAGCAGTACGTC.